This TCR beta chain was recovered during a study of post-analysis software for immune sequencing data. Study overall: Clinical courses comprised relapsing-remitting, secondary progressive and progressive-relapsing multiple sclerosis. Findings and caveats of the study: Controls had lower frequencies than patients of roughly five TRBV segments, which included TRBV5-6, TRBV5-1 and TRBV20-1. Under the F measure, samples that were prepared in one batch clustered strongly together.

Unique-molecular-identifier-tagged TCR beta cDNA libraries were used. Around 500,000 cDNA molecules were recovered from an input of about 0.9 to 10 million T cells. TCRdb fed the PCR reads into MiXCR, producing one record per CDR3 protein. The repertoire has 750,000 to 950,000 distinct CDR3 sequences, 35% to 55% of them found once; the top ten carry 4.9%. Germline-derived CDR1 and CDR2 are LGHNA and YSLEER. CDR3 size: 16 residues. V was cut by 0 bases and J by 2 bases, with 11 bases left in between. A few counts support this clonotype. Its antigen is undetermined. The chain is built from TRBV4-3 and TRBJ2-1; D remains ambiguous. Sequenced input: blood. This receptor was taken from a girl under 18 with multiple sclerosis. The CDR3 DNA reads TGCGCCAGCAGCCAAGATAATAGTGGGGCCTACAATGAGCAGTTCTTC. Its protein product is CASSQDNSGAYNEQFF.